The 29 T cell receptor beta chains below were found in one sample sequenced in a study of T cells in localized non-small cell lung cancer (TCRdb year 2020). Library construction relied on the immunoSEQ multiplex PCR assay. TCRdb provides this immuneACCESS table in a form limited to in-frame rearrangements. Some clones are lacking; in checked studies, under half of them reflect an unresolved V gene, and why the rest are absent is not known. A total of about 39,000 clones appear in this sample, 70% to 80% of them only once. Of the sample, 30% to 35% falls within the top ten clones. The starting material was PBMCs, obtained before any cancer treatment. Receptors were obtained from a woman aged 35-75 years with stage II squamous cell lung carcinoma.

The chain joins TRBV7-9 to TRBJ2-7; D gene ambiguous. Germline V gene lookup returns CDR1 SEHNR and CDR2 FQNEAQ (reference sequence). V dropped 1 base and J dropped 5 bases, with 9 bases sitting between them. This CDR3 contains 13 residues. CDR3 residues: CASSLGSVDEQYV. The CDR3 DNA reads as TGTGCCAGCAGCTTAGGGTCGGTGGACGAGCAGTACGTC.

The genes are TRBV4-3 and TRBJ1-1, with D possibly TRBD1 on 5 matching bases. This CDR3 has 15 residues. Germline V gene lookup returns CDR1 LGHNA and CDR2 YSLEER. The V gene lost 0 bases and the J gene lost 3 bases, with 11 bases spanning the gap. CDR3 DNA sequence: TGCGCCAGCAGCCAAGAAGTTCGGGGGGACACTGAAGCTTTCTTT. Protein: CASSQEVRGDTEAFF.

The V call is TRBV5-6, the J call TRBJ1-5; TRBD1 aligns across 10 bases. The V gene's germline CDR1 is SGHDT and CDR2 YYEEEE. The CDR3 is made up of 15 amino acids. V trimming: 4 bases; J trimming: 6 bases; junction bases outside the gene matches: 7. CDR3 loop: CASSQGQGIGQPQHF. CDR3 in DNA: TGTGCCAGCAGCCAGGGACAGGGGATCGGTCAGCCCCAGCATTTT.

The chain recombines TRBV6-1 with TRBJ1-4; D unresolved. V was pared by 2 bases and J by 12 bases, with 10 bases between. Germline CDR1 reads MNHNS; CDR2 reads SASEGT. The CDR3 is 12 amino acids. Here the CDR3 DNA reads TGTGCCAGCAGTGAAAACGCCCGAGAACTGTTTTTT. It codes for CASSENARELFF.

CDR3 in DNA: TGCGCCCCCAGGAAGGGGACCTACGAGCAGTACGTC. Translation: CAPRKGTYEQYV. The chain combines TRBV10-1 with TRBJ2-7, with D perhaps TRBD1 (5 bases). Trimming shortened V by 11 bases and J by 2 bases, and 13 bases separated the two germline ends. Germline CDR1 is WNHNN and CDR2 is SYGVQD (reference sequence). The CDR3 is 12 amino acids.

This chain connects TRBV5-4 to TRBJ1-6, with D perhaps matching TRBD1 (5 bases). V shed 0 bases and J shed 10 bases, with 11 bases lying between them. The CDR3 length is 14 residues. CDR1 is SGHNT, CDR2 YYREEE, per germline (reference sequence). In nucleotides, the CDR3 is TGTGCCAGCAGCTTGGAAGCAGGGAGGTCACCCCTCCACTTT. This encodes CASSLEAGRSPLHF. Combining the CDR3 with reference TRBV5-4 and TRBJ1-6 gives the whole variable domain ETGVTQSPTHLIKTRGQQVTLRCSSQSGHNTVSWYQQALGQGPQFIFQYYREEENGRGNFPPRFSGLQFPNYSSELNVNALELDDSALYLCASSLEAGRSPLHFGNGTRLTVT.

The chain uses TRBV7-3 and TRBJ1-1; D gene uncertain. Germline CDR1 reads SGHTA; CDR2 reads FQGTGA. This CDR3 contains 14 residues. Trimming took 0 bases from V and 7 from J, leaving 12 bases between them. The CDR3 region is CASSLTPTVLEAFF. The CDR3 nucleotides read TGTGCCAGCAGCTTAACCCCGACGGTCCTTGAAGCTTTCTTT.

The chain carries TRBV10-1 and TRBJ2-1; 9 bases are shared with TRBD1. The CDR3 has 16 residues. Trimming removed 4 bases from V and 2 bases from J; junction bases left unmatched: 6. Germline V gene data show CDR1 as WNHNN and CDR2 as SYGVQD (reference sequence). This CDR3 is CASSGARDRAYNEQFF. DNA for the CDR3: TGCGCCAGCAGTGGAGCCCGGGACAGGGCCTACAATGAGCAGTTCTTC.

The gene calls are TRBV18 and TRBJ1-2; TRBD1 matches at 8 bases. CDR3 length: 14 amino acids. V lost 3 bases and J lost 8; bases outside the gene matches: 8. Germline V gene data show CDR1 as KGHSH and CDR2 as LQKENI. CDR3 in amino acids: CASSPQTGVRGYTF. The CDR3, as DNA: TGTGCCAGCTCACCCCAGACAGGGGTGAGGGGCTACACCTTC.

This clone was seen just once. The rearrangement links TRBV5-6 to TRBJ2-7, with TRBD1 matching over 7 bases. The CDR3 runs to 13 residues. Germline V gene sequence: CDR1 SGHDT, CDR2 YYEEEE. The trim removed 6 bases at V and 3 bases at J, leaving 6 bases unmatched. The CDR3 here is CASTTGVNYEQYF. CDR3 in DNA: TGTGCCAGCACCACAGGGGTCAACTACGAGCAGTACTTC. The full variable domain, in which reference TRBV5-6 and TRBJ2-7 provide the parts outside the CDR3, is DAGVTQSPTHLIKTRGQQVTLRCSPKSGHDTVSWYQQALGQGPQFIFQYYEEEERQRGNFPDRFSGHQFPNYSSELNVNALLLGDSALYLCASTTGVNYEQYFGPGTRLTVT.

The chain combines TRBV2 with TRBJ2-7; D remains ambiguous. The germline V gene has CDR1 SNHLY and CDR2 FYNNEI. V dropped 8 bases and J dropped 0 bases, with 8 bases sitting between them. This CDR3 has 12 amino acids. This CDR3 is CASSPASYEQYF. CDR3 coding DNA: TGTGCCAGCTCACCCGCCTCCTACGAGCAGTACTTC.

CDR3 DNA: TGCGCCAGCAGCTTTCCCCCCGGGAAACAGGGTACAGATACGCAGTATTTT. It yields the protein CASSFPPGKQGTDTQYF. The V and J genes are TRBV5-1 and TRBJ2-3, with D possibly TRBD1 on 6 matching bases. This CDR3 comprises 17 residues. Germline values: CDR1 SGHRS, CDR2 YFSETQ. V lost 2 bases to trimming and J lost 3 bases, with 19 bases between them. The full variable domain, completed using reference TRBV5-1 and TRBJ2-3, is KAGVTQTPRYLIKTRGQQVTLSCSPISGHRSVSWYQQTPGQGLQFLFEYFSETQRNKGNFPGRFSGRQFSNSRSEMNVSTLELGDSALYLCASSFPPGKQGTDTQYFGPGTRLTVL.

The J gene is TRBJ2-3, the V gene TRBV7-9; D is unresolved. V was shortened by 1 base and J by 0 bases, with 11 bases between the two germline ends. In germline, CDR1 is SEHNR, CDR2 FQNEAQ (reference sequence). CDR3 length equals 16 residues. CDR3 bases: TGTGCCAGCAGCTTAGGTCGCAGTACTAGCACAGATACGCAGTATTTT. Protein sequence: CASSLGRSTSTDTQYF. Full variable domain (missing parts from reference TRBV7-9 and TRBJ2-3): DTGVSQNPRHKITKRGQNVTFRCDPISEHNRLYWYRQTLGQGPEFLTYFQNEAQLEKSRLLSDRFSAERPKGSFSTLEIQRTEQGDSAMYLCASSLGRSTSTDTQYFGPGTRLTVL.

This clone was found many times. V gene TRBV27 combines with J gene TRBJ2-2; D remains ambiguous. There are 11 residues in the CDR3. Germline-derived CDR1 and CDR2 are MNHEY and SMNVEV (reference sequence). Trimming left V 4 bases short and J 5 bases short, with 2 bases between. This CDR3 is CASSSTGELFF. In DNA form, the CDR3 reads TGTGCCAGCAGTTCTACCGGGGAGCTGTTTTTT.

This clone has just one count. The genes are TRBV28 and TRBJ2-7; D possibly matches TRBD1 or TRBD2 (5 bases each). This CDR3 region has 15 residues. Per germline, CDR1 MDHEN and CDR2 SYDVKM. Trimming removed 5 bases at V and 3 bases at J, with 17 bases between. In DNA, the CDR3 is TGTGCCAGCAGTCCGCTGGGGGAGACCTTCTACGAGCAGTACTTC. Translating gives CASSPLGETFYEQYF. Using reference TRBV28 and TRBJ2-7 for the parts outside the CDR3, the full variable domain is DVKVTQSSRYLVKRTGEKVFLECVQDMDHENMFWYRQDPGLGLRLIYFSYDVKMKEKGDIPEGYSVSREKKERFSLILESASTNQTSMYLCASSPLGETFYEQYFGPGTRLTVT.

V is TRBV5-1 and J is TRBJ2-1; D is perhaps TRBD2 (5 bases). V was cut by 0 bases and J by 10 bases, with 8 bases left in between. The germline V gene has CDR1 SGHRS and CDR2 YFSETQ. This CDR3 is 12 amino acids long. The CDR3 DNA sequence: TGCGCCAGCAGCTTGGCCGAGCGGGAGCAGTTCTTC. Translating it yields CASSLAEREQFF.

The J gene is TRBJ2-3, the V gene TRBV7-8, with TRBD2 matching over 7 bases. Trimming at V came to 1 base and at J to 0 bases, leaving 4 bases not matched to a gene. Looked up from germline, CDR1 is SGHVS and CDR2 is FQNEAQ. The CDR3 is 16 residues long. In DNA form, the CDR3 reads TGTGCCAGCAGCTTAGGGTCTAGCGGTAGCACAGATACGCAGTATTTT. Its protein product is CASSLGSSGSTDTQYF.

The chain links TRBV6-5 to TRBJ1-1, with D hard to call. From germline, CDR1 is MNHEY and CDR2 SVGAGI. Trimming shortened V by 2 bases and J by 1 base, and 8 bases separated the two germline ends. The length of the CDR3 is 14 residues. CDR3 protein: CASSYIGGNTEAFF. CDR3 coding DNA: TGTGCCAGCAGTTACATAGGCGGGAACACTGAAGCTTTCTTT.

This chain joins TRBV19 and TRBJ2-3; D is ambiguous. The germline V gene encodes CDR1 LNHDA and CDR2 SQIVND (reference sequence). This CDR3 contains 16 residues. Between the trimmed V and J ends, which lost 3 bases and 2 bases, there was a span of 15 bases. CDR3 nucleotide sequence: TGTGCCAGTAGTATGTTGCAGACCCTTAACACAGATACGCAGTATTTT. It is translated as CASSMLQTLNTDTQYF.

The V call is TRBV6-6, the J call TRBJ1-5; 9 positions match TRBD1. Germline V gene sequence: CDR1 MNHNY, CDR2 SVGAGI (reference sequence). J was trimmed by 5 bases and V by 4 bases; bases with no gene match: 6. The CDR3 has 15 residues. Written as DNA, the CDR3 is TGTGCCAGCAGTTCACAGGGGGCAGGATATCAGCCCCAGCATTTT. Protein: CASSSQGAGYQPQHF.

Remarks on this clone: This sample includes further DNA sequences coding for the same CDR3. The J gene is TRBJ1-5, the V gene TRBV19; a weak D match, TRBD1 (5 bases). The CDR3 has 14 residues. Germline CDR1 is LNHDA and CDR2 is SQIVND (reference sequence). The V gene lost 2 bases and the J gene lost 2 bases, with 7 bases spanning the gap. The CDR3 region has the DNA TGTGCCAGTAGTATACAGGGCCGCAATCAGCCCCAGCATTTT. This encodes CASSIQGRNQPQHF.

This chain links TRBV4-2 with TRBJ2-1; TRBD2 matches at 7 bases. The CDR3 sequence is 17 residues long. The ends lost 8 bases at V and 4 bases at J; junction bases unmatched: 17. From germline, CDR1 is LGHNA and CDR2 YNFKEQ. CDR3 sequence (DNA): TGTGCCAGCCGGCCTTCGGGCGGGGGATCGGGGTACAATGAGCAGTTCTTC. As protein: CASRPSGGGSGYNEQFF.

This chain links TRBV6-4 with TRBJ2-7; no firm D call. CDR1 and CDR2 (germline): MRHNA, SNTAGT. The CDR3 spans 11 residues. V was clipped by 11 bases and J by 7 bases, with 15 bases between them. The CDR3: CAGSQAREQYV. The CDR3, as DNA: TGTGCCGGATCCCAGGCGAGGGAGCAGTACGTC.

This clone was seen once. The J gene is TRBJ2-1, the V gene TRBV7-8, with no clear D. Deletions cut 3 bases from V and 0 bases from J, with 6 bases between. This CDR3 contains 14 residues. Looked up from germline, CDR1 is SGHVS and CDR2 is FQNEAQ. The CDR3 here is CASSLDLSYNEQFF. Written as DNA, the CDR3 is TGTGCCAGCAGCTTGGACCTCTCCTACAATGAGCAGTTCTTC.

The chain has TRBV19 and TRBJ2-5; 8 nucleotides agree with TRBD2. Germline V gene lookup returns CDR1 LNHDA and CDR2 SQIVND (reference sequence). The CDR3 length is 15 residues. J gave up 3 bases and V 3 bases, and 6 bases lay outside the gene matches. CDR3 nucleotide sequence: TGTGCCAGTAGTATTGCGGGGGGTAGGAAAGAGACCCAGTACTTC. It translates to CASSIAGGRKETQYF.

The V and J genes are TRBV9 and TRBJ2-2, with a tentative D call TRBD2 (7 bases). The CDR3 spans 17 residues. Looked up from germline, CDR1 is SGDLS and CDR2 is YYNGEE. V dropped 1 base and J dropped 4 bases, with 17 bases sitting between them. For the CDR3, the DNA is TGTGCCAGCAGCGTATCCGGAGGGGGGGCGCGCACCGGGGAGCTGTTTTTT. Translating it yields CASSVSGGGARTGELFF.

This chain uses TRBV19 with TRBJ2-7; D not resolved. The CDR3 covers 12 residues. V shed 1 base and J shed 4 bases, with 5 bases lying between them. The V gene's germline CDR1 is LNHDA and CDR2 SQIVND (reference sequence). DNA for the CDR3: TGTGCCAGTAGTATAGGAAGGTACGAGCAGTACTTC. It yields the protein CASSIGRYEQYF.

V and J are TRBV7-3 and TRBJ2-3; 13 bases line up with TRBD2. The CDR3 sequence is 16 residues long. J was trimmed by 2 bases and V by 4 bases; bases with no gene match: 3. Germline loops: CDR1 SGHTA, CDR2 FQGTGA. The chain's CDR3 is CASSSGLAGATDTQYF. In DNA, the CDR3 is TGTGCCAGCAGCTCCGGACTAGCGGGAGCCACAGATACGCAGTATTTT.

The CDR3 sequence: CASSGGTSGGNEQFF. In DNA, the CDR3 is TGTGCCAGCAGCGGAGGGACTAGCGGGGGCAATGAGCAGTTCTTC. This chain links TRBV7-2 with TRBJ2-1; the match to TRBD2 covers 14 bases. There are 15 residues in the CDR3. CDR1 and CDR2 from the germline V gene are SGHTA and FQGNSA. V gave up 5 bases and J gave up 6 bases; unmatched junction bases: 3.